This T cell receptor beta chain was obtained from a study of T cells after yellow fever vaccination. Whole-study context: When fractions had low cell numbers, they were prepared with SMART-Seq v4 Ultra Low Input.

General study results and limits: Any FACS-sorted repertoire could hold abundant clonotypes that contaminate it from the bulk population. A faster peak, day 5 versus 15, was reached by the weaker secondary response.

Trimming took off 3 bases at V and 7 bases at J, with 20 bases between the two ends. There are 16 residues in the CDR3. The germline gives CDR1 SGHRS, CDR2 YFSETQ. UMIs were added to TCR cDNA along with a universal primer site when it was made by 5'RACE template switching. TCRdb independently ran MiXCR on the 5' RACE reads; one entry per CDR3 protein. The sample consists of 200,000 to 250,000 distinct CDR3 sequences, under 3.5% of them appearing once. This clonotype was detected ten times or more. Its antigen is as yet unknown. Material: CD4+ T cells sorted from PBMCs, obtained 10 days after the yellow fever booster vaccination. The receptor comes from a man aged 18 to 29 who received the YFV17D yellow fever vaccine. The chain joins TRBV5-1 to TRBJ2-1; no definite D call. CDR3 coding DNA: TGCGCCAGCAGCTACGGTGCCGGGCCCCCCGCAAATGAGCAGTTCTTC. Protein sequence: CASSYGAGPPANEQFF. The full variable domain, rest sourced from reference TRBV5-1 and TRBJ2-1, is KAGVTQTPRYLIKTRGQQVTLSCSPISGHRSVSWYQQTPGQGLQFLFEYFSETQRNKGNFPGRFSGRQFSNSRSEMNVSTLELGDSALYLCASSYGAGPPANEQFFGPGTRLTVL.